The source of this TCR beta chain is a study of glioma-infiltrating T cells. General observations from the study: Only very few CDR3 sequences appeared in both tissue and blood. Non-neoplastic patients had below-expected tissue-blood divergence, while all gliomas exceeded expectation.

Concerning this clonotype: Antigen specificity is unknown.

Trimming took off 2 bases at V and 6 bases at J, with 14 bases between the two ends. This CDR3 comprises 15 residues. Germline values: CDR1 MNHNY, CDR2 SVGAGI (reference sequence). Amplification of TCR alpha and beta CDR3 regions from RNA used iRepertoire nested multiplex PCR. For one-step reverse transcription and amplification, 100-400 ng of tissue mRNA or PBMC total RNA was used. TCRdb analysed the multiplex PCR reads with MiXCR anew, one entry per CDR3 protein. Among 160,000 or so distinct CDR3 sequences listed, over 40% were seen once. This sequence was found in a human donor with low-grade glioma or glioblastoma, undergoing nonglioma brain surgery, or in good health (not recorded which). The sequencing input was glioma tissue, nonneoplastic brain tissue, or PBMCs (not recorded which). The chain is built from TRBV6-6 and TRBJ2-1, with a tentative D call TRBD1 (5 bases). The CDR3: CASSYVQGPCNEQFF. CDR3 in DNA: TGTGCCAGCAGTTACGTCCAGGGCCCCTGCAATGAGCAGTTCTTC.